Below are 11 T cell receptor beta chains sequenced from a single sample in a study of pediatric ulcerative colitis. Repertoires were generated with immunoSEQ multiplex PCR, while TCRdb's copy carries only in-frame clones and drops some. The sample contains about 64,000 clones, 70% to 80% of which appear only once. The sequenced sample consisted of blood. The receptors here all came from a boy aged 5-17 years with moderate ulcerative colitis.

As DNA, the CDR3 is TGCGCCAGCAGCCCTGGCGATTACACTGAAGCTTTCTTT. Protein: CASSPGDYTEAFF. The chain is built from TRBV5-1 and TRBJ1-1; no firm D call. This CDR3 is 13 amino acids long. Germline V gives CDR1 SGHRS, CDR2 YFSETQ. The V end lost 4 bases, the J end lost 3 bases, and 10 bases lay between the germline ends.

The rearrangement uses TRBV7-2 and TRBJ1-2; no clear D. Trimming removed 4 bases from V and 4 bases from J, with 19 bases in between. Looked up from germline, CDR1 is SGHTA and CDR2 is FQGNSA. This CDR3 is 16 amino acids long. DNA of the CDR3: TGTGCCAGCAGCTCAAAAGGGAGCCCAAAGGGCTATGGCTACACCTTC. This translates into CASSSKGSPKGYGYTF. Combining the CDR3 with reference TRBV7-2 and TRBJ1-2 gives the whole variable domain GAGVSQSPSNKVTEKGKDVELRCDPISGHTALYWYRQSLGQGLEFLIYFQGNSAPDKSGLPSDRFSAERTGGSVSTLTIQRTQQEDSAVYLCASSSKGSPKGYGYTFGSGTRLTVV.

This chain uses TRBV10-3 with TRBJ1-2; perhaps TRBD1 as D (6 bases). The V gene's germline CDR1 is ENHRY and CDR2 SYGVKD. CDR3 length equals 11 residues. The V gene lost 6 bases and the J gene lost 8 bases, with 10 bases spanning the gap. The CDR3 here is CAISNTGGYTF. The CDR3 DNA follows: TGTGCCATCAGCAATACAGGGGGCTACACCTTC.

This chain joins TRBV7-2 and TRBJ2-1; D possibly corresponds to TRBD2 (5 bases). In germline, CDR1 is SGHTA, CDR2 FQGNSA. The CDR3 has 17 residues. Deletions cut 0 bases from V and 0 bases from J, with 12 bases between. The CDR3 loop is CASSLAASSSSYNEQFF. As DNA, the CDR3 is TGTGCCAGCAGCTTAGCTGCTAGCTCGAGCTCCTACAATGAGCAGTTCTTC. The whole variable domain, filled in from reference TRBV7-2 and TRBJ2-1, reads GAGVSQSPSNKVTEKGKDVELRCDPISGHTALYWYRQSLGQGLEFLIYFQGNSAPDKSGLPSDRFSAERTGGSVSTLTIQRTQQEDSAVYLCASSLAASSSSYNEQFFGPGTRLTVL.

J is TRBJ1-4 and V is TRBV6-1; D might be TRBD1 (6 bases). V shed 6 bases and J shed 10 bases, with 15 bases lying between them. The V gene's germline CDR1 is MNHNS and CDR2 SASEGT. This CDR3 is built from 13 residues. The CDR3 DNA follows: TGTGCCAGCAGGGACAGCCTAGGGGGAAAACTGTTTTTT. Its translation: CASRDSLGGKLFF.

The chain employs TRBV5-8 and TRBJ2-1, with D possibly matching TRBD2 (5 bases). V was clipped by 4 bases and J by 6 bases, with 26 bases between them. Germline CDR1 is SGHTS and CDR2 is YDEGEE. The CDR3 runs 18 residues. CDR3 loop: CASSPGLGEGLLVNEQFF. Written as DNA, the CDR3 is TGTGCCAGCAGCCCCGGTTTGGGTGAGGGCCTTCTCGTCAATGAGCAGTTCTTC.

This clone showed up just a few times. This chain joins TRBV7-3 and TRBJ2-2, with D perhaps matching TRBD1 or TRBD2 (5 bases each). Germline-derived CDR1 and CDR2 are SGHTA and FQGTGA. This CDR3 is built from 15 residues. Trimming removed 0 bases from V and 5 bases from J, with 10 bases in between. The CDR3 protein is CASSLTGTKTGELFF. The CDR3 DNA follows: TGTGCCAGCAGCTTAACAGGGACCAAAACCGGGGAGCTGTTTTTT.

This clone has just a few counts. The CDR3 end shows no conserved phenylalanine or tryptophan, and so a read error is likely. The limits of the CDR3 on the DNA are not certain, so only TCRdb's listed CDR3 is given. The chain joins TRBV6-1 to TRBJ1-3. From its first to its last residue, the CDR3 has 13 amino acids. In germline, CDR1 is MNHNS, CDR2 SASEGT. CDR3 sequence reads: CASSEGLGSTWVP.

The chain employs TRBV4-1 and TRBJ2-5, with D possibly being TRBD2 (5 bases). V shed 5 bases and J shed 2 bases, with 12 bases lying between them. From germline, CDR1 is MGHRA and CDR2 YSYEKL. CDR3 length equals 14 residues. The DNA for the CDR3 is TGCGCCAGCAGCTACGAGCGGAGGCAAGAGACCCAGTACTTC. It codes for CASSYERRQETQYF.

The chain combines TRBV6-1 with TRBJ2-7, with 8 bases matching TRBD1. CDR1 is MNHNS and CDR2 is SASEGT in the germline V gene. V was pared by 4 bases and J by 6 bases, with 11 bases of the junction left unmatched. The CDR3 runs to 15 residues. The CDR3 reads CASSASGTGLLEQYF. DNA for the CDR3: TGTGCCAGCAGTGCCTCCGGGACAGGACTCCTCGAGCAGTACTTC.

DNA for the CDR3: TGTGCCTGGAGTGTACACGGCGGGAGGATGAACTCCTACGAGCAGTACTTC. Residues: CAWSVHGGRMNSYEQYF. The chain links TRBV30 to TRBJ2-7, with 8 bases matching TRBD2. Trimming at V came to 0 bases and at J to 0 bases, leaving 10 bases not matched to a gene. Germline V lookup: CDR1 GTSNPN, CDR2 SVGIG (reference sequence). CDR3 length equals 17 residues.